This TCR beta chain was observed in a study of a mutant IDH1 vaccine in newly diagnosed glioma. CDR1 SNHLY and CDR2 FYNNEI come from the germline V gene. The CDR3 runs 15 residues. The V and J ends lost 2 bases and 0 bases respectively, with 10 bases between them. On this clone: Its target is unknown.

Produced via immunoSEQ multiplex PCR; TCRdb's table is partial and in-frame only. The data contain 60,000 to 100,000 clones, 85% to 90% of them singletons. As for time point: week 23, last vaccination. Mutant IDH1 20-mer peptide, at 300 ug, made up each vaccine dose, with topical imiquimod. Newly diagnosed WHO grade 3 or 4 IDH1-mutant, ATRX-lost astrocytomas were identified in the donors. The specimen comprised PBMCs, sampled from a glioma patient whose treatment included an IDH1 peptide vaccine. The clonotype was recovered from a woman aged 45-59 years with glioma. The chain links TRBV2 to TRBJ1-2, with D possibly matching TRBD1 (5 bases). CDR3 sequence: CASSESRGSNYGYTF. The CDR3 region has the DNA TGTGCCAGCAGTGAATCCCGGGGCTCTAACTATGGCTACACCTTC.